The clone carrying this T cell receptor (beta chain) was found once. Its antigen remains unidentified. RNA transcripts were the template for amplifying TCR beta CDR3 regions. A set of HTBI primers served as the primers for a first-round RT-PCR of the TCR CDR3. MiXCR, applied by TCRdb to the multiplex PCR reads, yields one record per CDR3 protein. The table lists a few hundred thousand distinct CDR3 sequences, around a quarter of them singletons. Aged 18 to 65, the patients had hyperthyroidism that was newly diagnosed and had lasted under 2 months. CDR3 length: 15 residues. V lost 8 bases, J lost 6 bases, and 19 bases lay in between. The entry originates in a study of T cells in Graves' hyperthyroidism and ophthalmopathy. Study observations and caveats: Separating ophthalmopathy from stable hyperthyroidism was achieved by a 13 V-J model. Before onset, ophthalmopathy was predicted by the model a median around 6.2 months earlier. Among clonotypes expanded in thyroid above 0.001, most were also found in blood.

The receptor was isolated from a man aged 50-60 years with Graves' hyperthyroidism. The V gene is TRBV12-3 or TRBV12-4, the J gene TRBJ2-2, with D perhaps TRBD2 (6 bases). The sample comprised blood. The CDR3 loop is CASSGGDRFAGELFF. The DNA for the CDR3 is TGTGCCAGCTCCGGAGGGGATCGTTTCGCCGGGGAGCTGTTTTTT.